These 24 T cell receptor beta chains were sequenced from one sample in a study of PD-1 blockade in classical Hodgkin lymphoma. In every patient, relapse followed autologous stem cell transplantation, while exposure to brentuximab vedotin differed. Clones were sequenced by immunoSEQ multiplex PCR, and TCRdb holds only the in-frame ones, with some missing. The data contain about 94,000 clones, approximately 89% of them singletons. The starting material was peripheral blood mononuclear cells (PBMCs), obtained before the second cycle of nivolumab. Receptors originate from a human donor with classical Hodgkin lymphoma.

This chain joins TRBV28 and TRBJ1-1, with D unclear. V was shortened by 7 bases and J by 11 bases, with 14 bases between the two germline ends. Germline CDR1 MDHEN, CDR2 SYDVKM. The CDR3 has 11 residues. The chain's CDR3 is CASIGNEAAFF. The CDR3 coding sequence is TGTGCCAGCATAGGTAATGAGGCGGCTTTCTTT.

This clone was counted between two and nine times. The chain combines TRBV2 with TRBJ1-3, with D possibly TRBD1 on 5 matching bases. V shed 6 bases and J shed 4 bases, with 13 bases lying between them. The CDR3 is 14 amino acids. Germline V gene lookup returns CDR1 SNHLY and CDR2 FYNNEI. This CDR3 reads CASRSQEVGNTIYF. In DNA form, the CDR3 reads TGTGCCAGCAGGTCACAGGAGGTGGGAAACACCATATATTTT.

A note on this clone: The same CDR3 can be traced to other DNA sequences in this sample. This chain connects TRBV11-2 to TRBJ1-4; D not certain. This CDR3 contains 11 residues. The germline V gene has CDR1 SGHAT and CDR2 FQNNGV. Between the trimmed V and J ends, which lost 3 bases and 7 bases, there was a span of 3 bases. CDR3 sequence reads: CASSLSEKLFF. CDR3 coding DNA: TGTGCCAGCAGCTTGAGTGAAAAACTGTTTTTT.

J is TRBJ2-1 and V is TRBV13; 7 bases map to TRBD2. The ends lost 3 bases at V and 9 bases at J; junction bases unmatched: 5. This CDR3 is 13 amino acids long. Germline V gene lookup returns CDR1 PRHDT and CDR2 FYEKMQ (reference sequence). The CDR3 coding sequence is TGTGCCAGCAGCTTCATGCGGGAGCTTGAGCAGTTCTTC. It translates to CASSFMRELEQFF.

The chain joins TRBV18 to TRBJ1-2; D is perhaps TRBD1 (5 bases). Per germline, CDR1 KGHSH and CDR2 LQKENI. The CDR3 contains 12 residues. V was clipped by 6 bases and J by 2 bases, with 7 bases between them. The CDR3, as DNA: TGTGCCAGCTCGACAGCCAACTATGGCTACACCTTC. Translating gives CASSTANYGYTF. Using reference TRBV18 and TRBJ1-2 for the parts outside the CDR3, the full variable domain is NAGVMQNPRHLVRRRGQEARLRCSPMKGHSHVYWYRQLPEEGLKFMVYLQKENIIDESGMPKERFSAEFPKEGPSILRIQQVVRGDSAAYFCASSTANYGYTFGSGTRLTVV.

The chain employs TRBV10-3 and TRBJ2-7; 10 bases agree with TRBD2. V gave up 3 bases and J gave up 3 bases; unmatched junction bases: 8. The CDR3 covers 16 residues. The V gene's germline CDR1 is ENHRY and CDR2 SYGVKD. The CDR3 loop is CAISDFLASGGYEQYF. CDR3 DNA: TGTGCCATCAGTGACTTCTTGGCTAGCGGGGGCTACGAGCAGTACTTC.

The V gene is TRBV10-1, the J gene TRBJ2-3; 11 nucleotides line up with TRBD2. With V trimmed by 3 bases and J by 13 bases, 9 bases remained unmatched. The CDR3 has 14 residues. Germline CDR1 reads WNHNN; CDR2 reads SYGVQD (reference sequence). The CDR3 loop reads CASSDRSGGGKKYF. The CDR3 DNA reads as TGCGCCAGCAGTGATCGTAGCGGGGGGGGGAAGAAGTATTTT.

The chain carries TRBV12-2 and TRBJ1-4. TRBV12-2 is given as a pseudogene. The CDR3 consists of 15 residues. Here the CDR3 DNA reads TGTGCAAGTCGCTTAGCCTCCGAATTTAGCGAAAAACTGTTTTTT. Amino acid sequence: CASRLASEFSEKLFF.

This clone was recorded once. The chain has TRBV10-2 and TRBJ2-5; D is uncertain. CDR3 length equals 15 residues. Germline-derived CDR1 and CDR2 are WSHSY and SAAADI. V lost 4 bases to trimming and J lost 1 base, with 13 bases between them. The CDR3 bases are TGCGCCAGCAGTGGTGGGCAGACCCCCCAAGAGACCCAGTACTTC. Translation gives CASSGGQTPQETQYF.

The chain links TRBV19 to TRBJ1-3, with no clear D. CDR1 is LNHDA, CDR2 SQIVND, per germline (reference sequence). CDR3 length: 16 residues. V dropped 6 bases and J dropped 0 bases, with 15 bases sitting between them. The CDR3 sequence: CASSPRPGTSGNTIYF. The DNA for the CDR3 is TGTGCCAGTAGCCCGCGACCGGGAACCTCTGGAAACACCATATATTTT.

V usage is TRBV28 and J usage is TRBJ2-1; TRBD1 or TRBD2 may be the D gene (5 bases each). The CDR3 loop spans 15 amino acids. Germline assignment: CDR1 MDHEN and CDR2 SYDVKM. Trimming shortened V by 1 base and J by 5 bases, and 12 bases separated the two germline ends. The CDR3 protein is CASSLLGESNNEQFF. The CDR3 DNA sequence: TGTGCCAGCAGTTTATTGGGGGAGAGTAACAATGAGCAGTTCTTC.

V usage is TRBV7-9 and J usage is TRBJ1-2; no firm D call. Trimming stripped 5 bases from V and 5 bases from J, with 6 bases between. This CDR3 contains 11 residues. From germline, CDR1 is SEHNR and CDR2 FQNEAQ (reference sequence). The DNA of the CDR3 is TGTGCCAGCAGCCCGGTTTATGGCTACACCTTC. Translating it yields CASSPVYGYTF.

The gene calls are TRBV18 and TRBJ2-3, with D perhaps TRBD2 (6 bases). Germline lookup yields CDR1 KGHSH and CDR2 LQKENI. With 3 bases removed from V and 6 bases from J, the gap between germline ends came to 13 bases. This CDR3 comprises 14 residues. The CDR3 DNA reads as TGTGCCAGCTCACCGCGGGGTTGGGCGGATACGCAGTATTTT. Amino acids: CASSPRGWADTQYF.

The rearrangement joins TRBV27 to TRBJ1-5; tentatively, D is TRBD1 (5 bases). Trimming left V 7 bases short and J 1 base short, with 14 bases between. Germline V gene lookup returns CDR1 MNHEY and CDR2 SMNVEV (reference sequence). The CDR3 has 15 amino acids. The CDR3 reads CASTPGGRSNQPQHF. The CDR3 region has the DNA TGTGCCAGCACCCCTGGGGGGAGAAGCAATCAGCCCCAGCATTTT.

This chain uses TRBV23-1 with TRBJ2-3; D tentatively fits TRBD1 or TRBD2 (5 bases each). TRBV23-1 is labeled an ORF, and its function is uncertain. This CDR3 comprises 16 residues. V gave up 2 bases and J gave up 0 bases, with 12 bases separating them. The CDR3 region has the DNA TGCGCCAGCAGTCAACCAGAGGGACCTAGCACAGATACGCAGTATTTT. Encoded protein: CASSQPEGPSTDTQYF.

The chain carries TRBV19 and TRBJ1-2; 10 nucleotides agree with TRBD1. The CDR3 runs to 15 residues. After removal of 6 bases from V and 4 bases from J, the junction contained 8 bases not matched to a gene. CDR1 LNHDA and CDR2 SQIVND come from the germline V gene (reference sequence). Here the CDR3 reads CASRGDRGLFYGYTF. The DNA of the CDR3 is TGTGCCAGTAGGGGGGACAGGGGCCTATTCTATGGCTACACCTTC.

The chain uses TRBV6-6 and TRBJ1-5; D gene uncertain. The V gene lost 6 bases and the J gene lost 7 bases, with 16 bases spanning the gap. This CDR3 has 14 amino acids. In germline, CDR1 is MNHNY, CDR2 SVGAGI (reference sequence). As DNA, the CDR3 is TGTGCCAGCAGCCCCGGGCCCGGTCACCAGCCCCAGCATTTT. It encodes CASSPGPGHQPQHF.

In this sample, this clone turned up once. The V and J genes are TRBV7-9 and TRBJ2-3; D unresolved. Per germline, CDR1 SEHNR and CDR2 FQNEAQ (reference sequence). The length of the CDR3 is 15 residues. With 3 bases removed from V and 0 bases from J, the gap between germline ends came to 10 bases. The CDR3 nucleotides read TGTGCCAGCAGCTTTCAGTCTACTAGCACAGATACGCAGTATTTT. Protein sequence: CASSFQSTSTDTQYF.

The chain has TRBV20-1 and TRBJ2-7; D remains ambiguous. V was clipped by 3 bases and J by 5 bases, with 5 bases between them. The CDR3 contains 10 residues. Germline V gene data show CDR1 as DFQATT and CDR2 as SNEGSKA (reference sequence). In nucleotides, the CDR3 is TGCAGTGCTAGGAGCGACGAGCAGTACTTC. Translated: CSARSDEQYF.

The rearrangement links TRBV28 to TRBJ2-7; D uncertain. This CDR3 contains 12 residues. Germline V gene sequence: CDR1 MDHEN, CDR2 SYDVKM. V lost 3 bases and J 4 bases, leaving 7 bases between the germline ends. CDR3: CASSLVGYEQYF. The CDR3, as DNA: TGTGCCAGCAGTTTGGTCGGGTACGAGCAGTACTTC.

This chain joins TRBV29-1 and TRBJ1-4; TRBD1 matches at 9 bases. V shed 6 bases, J shed 7 bases, and the junction held 6 bases outside the gene matches. The CDR3 spans 13 residues. Per germline, CDR1 SQVTM and CDR2 ANQGSEA. The DNA for the CDR3 is TGCAGCGTATCCGGGACAGGGTTTGAAAAACTGTTTTTT. Translation: CSVSGTGFEKLFF.

The rearrangement uses TRBV5-4 and TRBJ2-7, with TRBD2 as a possible D gene (6 bases). V was shortened by 1 base and J by 0 bases, with 11 bases between the two germline ends. The CDR3 runs to 15 residues. Germline-derived CDR1 and CDR2 are SGHNT and YYREEE (reference sequence). The CDR3 here is CASSLFAGNSYEQYF. CDR3 sequence (DNA): TGTGCCAGCAGCTTGTTTGCGGGGAACTCCTACGAGCAGTACTTC. Variable domain in full (rest from reference TRBV5-4 and TRBJ2-7): ETGVTQSPTHLIKTRGQQVTLRCSSQSGHNTVSWYQQALGQGPQFIFQYYREEENGRGNFPPRFSGLQFPNYSSELNVNALELDDSALYLCASSLFAGNSYEQYFGPGTRLTVT.

The chain combines TRBV28 with TRBJ1-1; maybe TRBD1 (6 bases). Looked up from germline, CDR1 is MDHEN and CDR2 is SYDVKM. Trimming took off 6 bases at V and 1 base at J, with 12 bases between the two ends. The CDR3 is 14 amino acids. This CDR3 is CASSAGTTNTEAFF. The CDR3 DNA sequence: TGTGCCAGCAGCGCCGGGACAACGAACACTGAAGCTTTCTTT.

V gene TRBV7-6 combines with J gene TRBJ1-5; 12 nucleotides align to TRBD1. This CDR3 comprises 16 residues. The germline CDR1 and CDR2 sequences are SGHVS and FNYEAQ. Trimming removed 5 bases from V and 7 bases from J; junction bases left unmatched: 9. CDR3 in amino acids: CASSPRDRGPGQPQHF. In DNA, the CDR3 is TGTGCCAGCAGCCCCCGGGACAGGGGGCCGGGACAGCCCCAGCATTTT.